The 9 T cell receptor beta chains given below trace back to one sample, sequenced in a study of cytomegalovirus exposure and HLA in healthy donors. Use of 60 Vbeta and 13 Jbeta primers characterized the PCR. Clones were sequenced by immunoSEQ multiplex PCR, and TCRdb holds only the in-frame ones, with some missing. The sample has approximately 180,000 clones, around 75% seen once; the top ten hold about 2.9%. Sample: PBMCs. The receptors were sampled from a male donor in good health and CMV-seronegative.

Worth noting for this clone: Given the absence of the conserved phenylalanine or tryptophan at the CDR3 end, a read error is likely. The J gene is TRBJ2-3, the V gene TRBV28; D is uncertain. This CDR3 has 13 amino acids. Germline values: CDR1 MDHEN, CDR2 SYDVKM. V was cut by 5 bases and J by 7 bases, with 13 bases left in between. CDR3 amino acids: CASSLSPFHTQYL. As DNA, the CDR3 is TGTGCCAGCAGTCTCTCGCCCTTTCATACGCAGTATCTT.

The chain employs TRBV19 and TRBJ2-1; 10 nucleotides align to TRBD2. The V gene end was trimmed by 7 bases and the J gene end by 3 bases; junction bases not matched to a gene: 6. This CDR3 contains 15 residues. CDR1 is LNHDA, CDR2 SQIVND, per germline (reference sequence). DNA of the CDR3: TGTGCCAGTACTCCTAGCGGGGGATACTACAATGAGCAGTTCTTC. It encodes CASTPSGGYYNEQFF.

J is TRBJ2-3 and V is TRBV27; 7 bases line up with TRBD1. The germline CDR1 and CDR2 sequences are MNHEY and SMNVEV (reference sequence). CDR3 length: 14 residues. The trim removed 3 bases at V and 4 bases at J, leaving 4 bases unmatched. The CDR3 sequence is CASSLGQPPDTQYF. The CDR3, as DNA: TGTGCCAGCAGTTTGGGACAGCCTCCAGATACGCAGTATTTT.

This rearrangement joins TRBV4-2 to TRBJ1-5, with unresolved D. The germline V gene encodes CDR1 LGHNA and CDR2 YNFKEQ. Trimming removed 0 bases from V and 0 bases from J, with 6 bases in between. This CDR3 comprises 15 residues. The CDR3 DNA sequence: TGTGCCAGCAGCCAAGATGCGGGTAGCAATCAGCCCCAGCATTTT. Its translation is CASSQDAGSNQPQHF.

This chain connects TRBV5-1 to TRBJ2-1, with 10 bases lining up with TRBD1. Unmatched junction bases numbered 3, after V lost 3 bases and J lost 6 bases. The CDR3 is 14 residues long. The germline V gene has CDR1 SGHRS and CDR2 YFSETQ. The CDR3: CASSSDRGPNEQFF. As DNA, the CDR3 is TGCGCCAGCAGCTCAGACAGGGGGCCCAATGAGCAGTTCTTC.

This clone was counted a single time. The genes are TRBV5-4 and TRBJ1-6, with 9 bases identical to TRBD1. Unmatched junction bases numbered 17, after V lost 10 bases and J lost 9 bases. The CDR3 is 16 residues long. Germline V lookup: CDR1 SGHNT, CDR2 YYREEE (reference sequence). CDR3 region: CAAMGQGRDSVSPLHF. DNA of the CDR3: TGTGCCGCCATGGGACAGGGACGGGACTCGGTTTCACCCCTCCACTTT.

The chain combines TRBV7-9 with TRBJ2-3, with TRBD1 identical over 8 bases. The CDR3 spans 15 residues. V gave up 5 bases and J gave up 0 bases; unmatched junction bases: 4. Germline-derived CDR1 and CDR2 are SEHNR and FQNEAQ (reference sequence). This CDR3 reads CASSPQGASTDTQYF. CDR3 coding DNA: TGTGCCAGCAGCCCCCAGGGGGCCAGCACAGATACGCAGTATTTT.

This CDR3 is CASSFQQREFYNEQFF. The CDR3 nucleotides are TGTGCCAGCAGTTTCCAACAGCGGGAGTTCTACAATGAGCAGTTCTTC. The chain couples TRBV28 to TRBJ2-1, with 8 nucleotides matching TRBD2. Per the germline V gene, CDR1 is MDHEN and CDR2 is SYDVKM. J lost 3 bases, V lost 3 bases, and 7 bases had no gene match. This CDR3 is 16 amino acids long.

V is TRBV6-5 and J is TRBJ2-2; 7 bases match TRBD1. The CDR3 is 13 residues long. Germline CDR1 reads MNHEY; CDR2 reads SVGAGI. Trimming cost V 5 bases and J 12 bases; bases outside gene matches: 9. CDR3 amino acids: CASSLRQGWQLFF. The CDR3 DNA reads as TGTGCCAGCAGTCTTAGACAGGGCTGGCAGCTGTTTTTT.